This section outlines one T cell receptor beta chain sequence together with its context. This receptor's antigen is unknown. No much larger clone is present one base from it, and per-base qualities are unavailable. The CDR3 has 14 amino acids, counting the end cysteine and phenylalanine. Only CDR3 DNA is held: 42 bases, read in frame from base 1. From the germline V gene (reference sequence), CDR1 is SEHNR and CDR2 is FQNEAQ. V gives up 1 base and J gives up 5 bases, and the segment between their germline ends measures 12 bases. This entry belongs to a study of cytomegalovirus exposure and HLA in healthy donors (dated by TCRdb to between 2016 and 2019). About the investigation overall: In an earlier analysis of 587 of the donors, roughly 300 Gb of sequence data and 100 million or so unique TCR beta sequences from some 170 million T cells were reported. An early release covering just under 650 HLA-typed donors comprised approximately 290 gigabases of sequencing data and around 80 million unique TCR sequences. Among the approximately 400 genotyped donors, more than 70% belonged to the genetic ancestry cluster associated with self-reported Caucasian donors. The study aimed to test whether cataloging public T cell receptors could reveal signatures of past pathogen exposure. The T cell repertoires of around 670 subjects were profiled by immunosequencing and related to cytomegalovirus serostatus. In addition to the first cohort of around 670 subjects, a separate validation cohort of 120 different subjects was used. High-throughput TCR immunosequencing, statistical association of individual TCRs with disease status, and machine learning were combined to predict cytomegalovirus infection status. A later analysis re-analyzed previously published TCR beta repertoires from several hundred donors and added high-resolution HLA genotyping to study TCR occurrence patterns. Rather than drawing on any new phenotypic data, the later analysis identified candidate immune exposures from TCR beta sequences and the way those sequences occurred across donors. An earlier analysis of some 500 of the donors used high-throughput TCR beta sequencing to judge whether each TCR beta V gene segment behaved as functional or pseudogenic. Donor age, sex, ethnicity and CMV serostatus were compiled alongside the repertoire data. In a later genetic analysis, genome-wide SNP genotypes for about 55% of the roughly 670 donors were used, and that subset was treated as a discovery cohort. Every repertoire in the discovery cohort had been generated on one and the same sequencing platform. HLA typing included class I and class II loci at four-digit resolution. Typing coverage varied by locus: about 629-640 donors for A, B, C, DRB1 and DQB1; approximately 500 for DQA1; approximately 610 for DPA1; about 450 for DPB1. A few DR-DQ haplotypes were treated as single units for association and clustering because of strong linkage in the cohort. On average, around 240,000 unique TCR beta nucleotide sequences were sequenced per donor among 300 to 500 genotyped donors of the cohort, with around 19% of those sequences being non-productive.

Overall study outcomes, separate from this receptor: For the cohort, immune exposure information was limited to CMV serostatus. The presence/absence analyses assumed that sequencing depth was roughly uniform across donors, and that assumption may not be true. A few of the identified cytomegalovirus-associated TCR beta chains were confirmed in vitro to be specific for cytomegalovirus antigens. Fewer than 20 rarely observed V segments, including chromosome 9 orphons, were excluded from the earlier analysis of several hundred of the donors because counts were too low. A further reported finding was that TCR beta sequences accurately predicted the HLA-A and HLA-B alleles for most subjects in the first cohort. When HLA alleles, especially DR and DQ, strongly co-occurred, attributing TCR associations to individual alleles was difficult. In the study, about 150 TCR beta chains were listed as associated with cytomegalovirus. In a later analysis, the rate of TCR association differed among HLA loci, with DRB1 alleles having the most associated TCRs and HLA-C alleles having the fewest. A group of highly shared sequence variants was considered likely to be a technical artifact of the sequencing pipeline. Some IMGT-functional V segments, including TRBV6-2 and TRBV6-3, could not be told apart with the 87-base-pair reads, so those segments were excluded. Only TCR beta chains were sequenced in this cohort, and the absence of alpha or paired-chain data limited detectable features. Linkage disequilibrium might explain the correlated functional status among segregating V segments, but an unknown experimental factor could not be excluded. Compared with equally common non-associated chains, HLA-associated TCR beta chains in a later analysis were more clonally expanded and had lower generation probabilities. An association between a missense DCLRE1C variant and V-gene and J-gene trimming of TCR beta chains was found in a later genetic analysis and replicated in an independent cohort. The authors suggested that the approach could potentially be generalized to other disease states and immunological phenotypes. The classifier was reported to diagnose cytomegalovirus status with high specificity and sensitivity in both the original cohort and the validation cohort. A later analysis found that most CMV-associated TCR beta chains appeared HLA-restricted, with HLA associations seemingly driven largely by CMV exposure. According to a later genetic analysis, donors in an Asian-associated ancestry cluster had fewer N-insertions in productive TCRs than the approximately 630-donor mean. In a later analysis, several top co-occurrence clusters were reported to appear linked to parvovirus B19, influenza, CMV and Epstein-Barr virus. At a false discovery rate of 0.05, a later analysis linked around 15,000 TCR beta sequences to specific HLA alleles. Most TCR sequences were observed very rarely across donors, whereas some public TCRs were present in many individuals. Broadly in line with IMGT annotations, most TCR beta V segments showed up in productive rearrangements about 90% or about 30% of the time in an earlier analysis of about 500 of the donors. Because HLA typing was missing for some donors at each locus, association tests included only the typed subset.

The cohort consisted of approximately 690 healthy bone marrow donors. Cohort members were all nominally healthy when sampled, although unrecorded immune exposures were likely present. CMV serostatus was recorded as positive for some 300 and negative for about 50% of the 666 cohort members, whereas no CMV serostatus was recorded for the donor in question. Each donor provided a peripheral blood sample, and peripheral blood mononuclear cells were used for TCR beta sequencing. The Qiagen DNeasy Blood Extraction Kit was used to extract genomic DNA from the blood cell samples. Libraries were constructed by the immunoSEQ multiplex PCR assay. For the multiplex PCR, a mixture combining 60 forward primers for TCR Vbeta segments and 13 reverse primers for TCR Jbeta segments was used. The CDR3 region of rearranged TCR beta genes was amplified from genomic DNA with a multiplex PCR assay. Amplified TCR beta libraries were sequenced as 87-base-pair reads on the Illumina HiSeq System. Per the original workflow: A later analysis tallied tens of millions of unique TCR beta chains across the 650 to 750 repertoires, and approximately 12 million of those chains were shared by two or more donors. Raw reads were error-corrected and collapsed into unique sequences by a nearest-neighbor algorithm in which closely related sequences were merged to remove PCR and sequencing errors. CDR3 sequences were aligned to IMGT reference sequences to assign V, D and J gene segments. Each retained sequence needed at least a six-nucleotide match to both a V gene segment and a J gene segment. A rearrangement was called productive if the CDR3 had no stop codons and remained in frame with V and J, and every other rearrangement was called non-productive. Following IMGT convention, CDR3 was defined as the stretch from the second conserved V-encoded cysteine to the conserved J-encoded phenylalanine. Sequences without an unambiguous match to a single V gene segment were excluded from the earlier analysis of about 640 of the donors. In an earlier analysis of several hundred of the donors, V segments were called functional above 56.7% productive rearrangements and were called segregating when the between-donor standard deviation exceeded 5%. A statistical classification framework was built to diagnose cytomegalovirus status from the catalog of TCR beta chain sequences. In a later analysis, V and J genes were assigned by comparing TCR nucleotide sequences against IMGT/GENE-DB human TR gene sequences. A later analysis assigned CDR3 sequences and most-parsimonious VDJ recombination scenarios with the TCRdist pipeline. In a later analysis, every TCR beta chain was defined by the combination of its CDR3 amino acid sequence and its V-gene family, and reads without a unique V-gene family were dropped. A later analysis removed 600 or so highly shared, low-generation-probability nucleotide sequences to deal with suspected cross-contamination and a sequencing artifact. In a later analysis, a clonal expansion index for each public chain was calculated from normalized within-repertoire ranks of inferred template counts. Generation probabilities in a later analysis came from a VDJ recombination model fitted to out-of-frame rearrangements, and those results were checked against IGoR. In a later analysis, hypergeometric tests were used to score TCR-TCR, TCR-HLA and TCR-CMV co-occurrence, with a repertoire-size bias correction applied to TCR pairs. False discovery rates were estimated in a later analysis by permuting HLA or CMV assignments 20 times. In a later analysis, co-occurring TCRs were grouped using DBSCAN, and TCRdist sequence similarity was added for clustering within HLA-allele-positive subsets. Repertoires with fewer than 30,000 or more than 120,000 public chains were left out of co-occurrence clustering, as were about 5 repertoires with anomalous nucleotide sharing. The table comes from immuneACCESS by way of TCRdb, which keeps in-frame sequences with V and J called. Part of the clones is missing from these tables; in studies checked, under half for an unresolved V gene and the rest for unknown reasons. V and J calls and clone size come straight from that table; D and trimming were deduced from the DNA. The sample profile shows about 150,000 clones; 70% to 80% of them were found once. The leading ten clones occupy 3% to 4% of the sample.

This clonotype was obtained from a human donor in good health. The sequence joins TRBV7-9 to TRBJ2-7, with a weak D call of TRBD2 (6 bases match). Sequencing input: PBMCs. The DNA sequence follows: TGTGCCAGCAGCTTAGTAGGACCGGGAGACGAGCAGTACTTC. This sequence encodes CASSLVGPGDEQYF.